Listed below are T cell receptor beta chains from one sample, sequenced in a study of PD-L1 blockade in urothelial cancer. Assay used: immunoSEQ multiplex PCR; TCRdb lists only in-frame clones, some missing. The repertoire consists of some 60,000 clones, with 86% occurring once and the leading ten covering less than 3.5%. This specimen consisted of PBMCs, obtained around atezolizumab (anti-PD-L1) treatment. These receptors originate from a man aged 50-60 years with urothelial cancer. Both conserved end residues are part of each CDR3. A D gene is named only where the DNA matches it firmly. Only some rows state a clone size, as once, few, many or a class for expanded clones.

CDR3aa | CDR3nt | abundance | d_gene | j_gene | v_gene
CASSLLSTAGKETQYF | TGTGCCAGCAGCTTACTCAGCACGGCAGGGAAGGAGACCCAGTACTTC | NA | NA | TRBJ2-5 | TRBV7-8
CASSGTSGRYNEQFF | TGTGCCAGTAGTGGGACTAGCGGGAGGTACAATGAGCAGTTCTTC | NA | TRBD2 | TRBJ2-1 | TRBV19
CAISEGGNSPLHF | TGTGCCATCAGTGAAGGAGGGAATTCACCCCTCCACTTT | NA | NA | TRBJ1-6 | TRBV10-3
CASSGGGGAVTQYF | TGTGCCAGCAGCGGAGGGGGGGGCGCAGTGACCCAGTACTTC | few | NA | TRBJ2-5 | TRBV7-2
CASQTASGRGGSYNEQFF | TGCGCCAGCCAGACGGCTAGCGGGAGGGGGGGCTCCTACAATGAGCAGTTCTTC | NA | TRBD2 | TRBJ2-1 | TRBV4-1
CAWRLQGSYEQYF | TGTGCCTGGAGGTTGCAGGGTTCCTACGAGCAGTACTTC | few | NA | TRBJ2-7 | TRBV30
CASSNSKRDRTNYGYTF | TGTGCCAGCAGCAACTCCAAAAGGGACAGAACTAACTATGGCTACACCTTC | NA | TRBD1 | TRBJ1-2 | TRBV27
CATSPGNQETQYF | TGTGCCACCAGCCCGGGGAACCAAGAGACCCAGTACTTC | NA | NA | TRBJ2-5 | TRBV15
CASSFLGGNEQYF | TGTGCCAGCAGCTTCCTCGGCGGAAACGAGCAGTACTTC | NA | NA | TRBJ2-7 | TRBV11-2
CASSLEGAQPQHF | TGCGCCAGCAGCTTAGAGGGGGCCCAGCCCCAGCATTTT | NA | TRBD1 | TRBJ1-5 | TRBV5-1
CATTDSNKNIQYF | TGTGCCACCACGGACAGCAATAAAAACATTCAGTACTTC | NA | NA | TRBJ2-4 | TRBV28
CASSYMGAANEKLFF | TGTGCCAGCAGTTACATGGGGGCTGCTAATGAAAAACTGTTTTTT | NA | NA | TRBJ1-4 | TRBV6-6
CASRLSTTSTDTQYF | TGCGCCAGTCGACTCTCAACGACTAGCACAGATACGCAGTATTTT | NA | NA | TRBJ2-3 | TRBV10-2
CASSETELSGNTIYF | TGTGCCAGCAGTGAGACGGAGCTCTCTGGAAACACCATATATTTT | NA | NA | TRBJ1-3 | TRBV2
CASSLDRVVPYNEQFF | TGTGCCAGCAGTTTAGACAGGGTTGTGCCCTACAATGAGCAGTTCTTC | once | TRBD1 | TRBJ2-1 | TRBV27
CASSRRTPTTNEKLFF | TGTGCCAGCAGTCGGAGGACCCCCACAACTAATGAAAAACTGTTTTTT | NA | NA | TRBJ1-4 | TRBV2
CASRGGQGAIYEQYF | TGTGCCAGCAGAGGGGGACAGGGGGCAATTTACGAGCAGTACTTC | NA | TRBD1 | TRBJ2-7 | TRBV5-6
CASSDPTGSHTEAFF | TGTGCCAGCAGTGACCCGACAGGATCCCACACTGAAGCTTTCTTT | NA | NA | TRBJ1-1 | TRBV2
CASSDPGQPLNEQFF | TGTGCCAGCAGTGACCCGGGACAGCCCCTCAATGAGCAGTTCTTC | many | TRBD1 | TRBJ2-1 | TRBV6-4
CASSSRLAGPYNEQFF | TGTGCCAGCAGTTCCCGACTAGCGGGGCCCTACAATGAGCAGTTCTTC | NA | TRBD2 | TRBJ2-1 | TRBV6-5
CSASRGAGNTIYF | TGCAGCGCTTCACGGGGGGCTGGAAACACCATATATTTT | NA | NA | TRBJ1-3 | TRBV29-1
CASSQDPGLEGTQYF | TGTGCCAGCAGCCAAGATCCGGGACTAGAGGGGACCCAGTACTTC | NA | TRBD2 | TRBJ2-5 | TRBV4-2
CASFQRDIYEQYF | TGCGCCAGCTTCCAGCGGGATATCTACGAGCAGTACTTC | once | TRBD2 | TRBJ2-7 | TRBV5-1
CASSDRYGSGNTIYF | TGTGCCAGCAGCGATCGTTACGGTTCTGGAAACACCATATATTTT | NA | NA | TRBJ1-3 | TRBV9
CASSTLAGFSSQYF | TGTGCCAGCAGTACTCTAGCGGGCTTTAGTTCCCAGTACTTC | once | TRBD2 | TRBJ2-5 | TRBV5-4
CASSYSGSSGNEQFF | TGTGCCAGCAGTTATAGCGGGAGTAGTGGAAATGAGCAGTTCTTC | medium-sized | TRBD2 | TRBJ2-1 | TRBV7-3
CATSRERQPQFF | TGTGCCACCAGCAGAGAGAGACAGCCCCAGTTCTTC | NA | NA | TRBJ2-1 | TRBV15
CASSESSRGTEAFF | TGCGCCAGCAGTGAGTCCTCAAGGGGAACTGAAGCTTTCTTT | NA | NA | TRBJ1-1 | TRBV10-1
CASSLEGVGPDTQYF | TGCGCCAGCAGCTTGGAAGGAGTGGGGCCAGATACGCAGTATTTT | NA | NA | TRBJ2-3 | TRBV5-1
CASSRGGTDTQYF | TGTGCCAGCAGCCGGGGGGGCACAGATACGCAGTATTTT | NA | TRBD2 | TRBJ2-3 | TRBV9
CASSPSGSSYEQYF | TGTGCCAGCAGCCCTAGCGGGAGCTCCTACGAGCAGTACTTC | NA | TRBD2 | TRBJ2-7 | TRBV7-3
CASSLPGLSYEQYF | TGTGCCAGCTCTCTACCGGGACTATCCTACGAGCAGTACTTC | NA | TRBD2 | TRBJ2-7 | TRBV18
CASSNRGLGQPQHF | TGTGCCAGTAGTAACAGGGGTTTAGGGCAGCCCCAGCATTTT | NA | TRBD1 | TRBJ1-5 | TRBV19
CAWTGAYGYTF | TGTGCCTGGACAGGGGCTTATGGCTACACCTTC | NA | NA | TRBJ1-2 | TRBV30
CASSHITGDTGELFF | TGTGCCAGCAGCCACATTACAGGGGATACCGGGGAGCTGTTTTTT | NA | TRBD1 | TRBJ2-2 | TRBV5-4
CSATRAYEQYF | TGCAGTGCTACGAGGGCCTACGAGCAGTACTTC | NA | NA | TRBJ2-7 | TRBV20-1
CASRAATASQETQYF | TGTGCCAGCAGGGCTGCGACAGCGAGTCAAGAGACCCAGTACTTC | once | NA | TRBJ2-5 | TRBV5-4
CASRGSGVSSYEQYF | TGTGCCAGCAGGGGGAGCGGGGTTAGCTCCTACGAGCAGTACTTC | NA | TRBD2 | TRBJ2-7 | TRBV28
CASSADRRQLGYTF | TGTGCCAGCAGCGCCGACAGGCGGCAACTTGGCTACACCTTC | NA | NA | TRBJ1-2 | TRBV9
CASSTTSGRGYNEQFF | TGTGCCAGTAGTACAACTAGCGGGCGAGGATACAATGAGCAGTTCTTC | NA | TRBD2 | TRBJ2-1 | TRBV19
CAWSVSGSLSYEQYF | TGTGCCTGGAGTGTTAGCGGGAGTCTTTCCTACGAGCAGTACTTC | NA | TRBD2 | TRBJ2-7 | TRBV30
CASSSSSGPDVYF | TGTGCCAGCAGCTCATCTAGCGGCCCAGATGTGTATTTT | NA | TRBD2 | TRBJ2-3 | TRBV7-9
CASSPLEFRGMNYGYTF | TGTGCCAGCAGCCCACTGGAGTTTCGGGGAATGAACTATGGCTACACCTTC | NA | NA | TRBJ1-2 | TRBV27
CASSLVANNEQFF | TGTGCCAGCAGCTTGGTCGCTAACAATGAGCAGTTCTTC | NA | NA | TRBJ2-1 | TRBV5-4
CASSLGPDTQYF | TGTGCCAGCAGTTTGGGCCCCGATACGCAGTATTTT | NA | NA | TRBJ2-3 | TRBV28
CASSLVASGRVDTDTQYF | TGCGCCAGCAGCTTGGTTGCTAGCGGGAGGGTGGACACAGATACGCAGTATTTT | NA | TRBD2 | TRBJ2-3 | TRBV5-1